The clone carrying this T cell receptor beta chain was counted between two and nine times. This CDR3 comprises 17 residues. The V gene lost 0 bases and the J gene lost 6 bases, with 20 bases spanning the gap. Germline assignment: CDR1 LNHNV and CDR2 YYDKDF (reference sequence). An equimolar mix of two oligonucleotides served as the beta constant-region primer for TRBC1 and TRBC2. TCRdb used MiXCR to reprocess the UMI-ligation and nested PCR reads, holding one entry per CDR3 protein. The data show 120,000 to 150,000 distinct CDR3 sequences, approximately 15% seen once. This sample was taken from a study of naive and memory T cell subsets.

The sequence was collected from a human donor in good health. The J gene is TRBJ1-2, the V gene TRBV15, with D possibly TRBD1 on 5 matching bases. The specimen was naive CD4+ T cells from blood. The CDR3 loop reads CATSRDWGTFLWDGYTF. The CDR3 DNA is TGTGCCACCAGCAGAGATTGGGGGACCTTTTTATGGGATGGCTACACCTTC.